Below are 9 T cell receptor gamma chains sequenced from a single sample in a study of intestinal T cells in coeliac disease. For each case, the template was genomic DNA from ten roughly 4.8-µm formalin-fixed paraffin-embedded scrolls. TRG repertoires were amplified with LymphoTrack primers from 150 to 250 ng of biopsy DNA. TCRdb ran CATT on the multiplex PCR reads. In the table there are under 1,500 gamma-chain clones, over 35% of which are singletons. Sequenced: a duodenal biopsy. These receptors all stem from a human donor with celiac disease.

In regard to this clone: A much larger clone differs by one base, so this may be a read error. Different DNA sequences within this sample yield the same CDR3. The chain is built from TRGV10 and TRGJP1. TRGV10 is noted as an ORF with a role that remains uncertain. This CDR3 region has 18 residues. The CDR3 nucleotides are TGTGCTGCGTGGGATTATTCCCCTCACTCCATCACTGGCTGGTTCAAGATATTT. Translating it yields CAAWDYSPHSITGWFKIF.

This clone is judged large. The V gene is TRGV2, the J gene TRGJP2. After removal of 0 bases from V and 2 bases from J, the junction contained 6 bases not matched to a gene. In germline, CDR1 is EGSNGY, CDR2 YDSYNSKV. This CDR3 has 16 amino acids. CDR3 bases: TGTGCCACCTGGGACGGGCCGGGGAGTAGTGATTGGATCAAGACGTTT. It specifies CATWDGPGSSDWIKTF.

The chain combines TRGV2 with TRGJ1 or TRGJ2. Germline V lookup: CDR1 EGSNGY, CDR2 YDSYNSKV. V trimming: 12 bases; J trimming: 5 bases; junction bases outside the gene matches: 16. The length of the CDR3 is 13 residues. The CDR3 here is CADLGRGDYKKLF. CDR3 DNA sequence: TGTGCCGACCTGGGACGGGGAGATTATAAGAAACTCTTT.

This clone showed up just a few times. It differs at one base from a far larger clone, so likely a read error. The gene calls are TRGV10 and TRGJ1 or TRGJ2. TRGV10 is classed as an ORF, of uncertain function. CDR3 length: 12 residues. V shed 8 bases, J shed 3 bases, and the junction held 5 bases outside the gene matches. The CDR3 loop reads CAAWDFYYKKLF. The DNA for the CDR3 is TGTGCTGCGTGGGACTTTTATTATAAGAAACTCTTT.

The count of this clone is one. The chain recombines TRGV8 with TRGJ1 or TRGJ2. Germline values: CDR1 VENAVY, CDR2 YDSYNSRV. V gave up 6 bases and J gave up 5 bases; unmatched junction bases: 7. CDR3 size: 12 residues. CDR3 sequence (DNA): TGTGCCACCTGGATATGGGATTATAAGAAACTCTTT. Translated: CATWIWDYKKLF.

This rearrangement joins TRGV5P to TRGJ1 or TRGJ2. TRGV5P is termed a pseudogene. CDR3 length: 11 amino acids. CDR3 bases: TGTGCCACTGGGGCAGCCTCTAGGAAACTCTTT. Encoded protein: CATGAASRKLF.

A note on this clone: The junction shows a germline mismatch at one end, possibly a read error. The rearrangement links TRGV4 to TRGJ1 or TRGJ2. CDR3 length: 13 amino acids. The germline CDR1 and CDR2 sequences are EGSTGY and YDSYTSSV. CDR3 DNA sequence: TGTGCCACCTGGGATGGGCTAGGGTATAAGAAGCTCTTT. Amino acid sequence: CATWDGLGYKKLF.

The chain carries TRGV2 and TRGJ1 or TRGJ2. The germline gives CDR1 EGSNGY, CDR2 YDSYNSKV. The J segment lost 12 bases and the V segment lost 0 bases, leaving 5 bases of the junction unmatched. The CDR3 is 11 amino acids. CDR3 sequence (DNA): TGTGCCACCTGGGACGGGCAAGGGAAACTCTTT. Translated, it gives CATWDGQGKLF.

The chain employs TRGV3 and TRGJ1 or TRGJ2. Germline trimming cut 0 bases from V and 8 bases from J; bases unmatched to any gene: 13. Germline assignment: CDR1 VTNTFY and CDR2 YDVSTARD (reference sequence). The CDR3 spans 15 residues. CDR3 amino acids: CATWDRQAPEDKKLF. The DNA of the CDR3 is TGTGCCACCTGGGACAGGCAGGCTCCTGAGGATAAGAAACTCTTT.